The 26 T cell receptor beta chains listed next were all sequenced from one sample in a study of T cell clonotyping in hematopoietic cell transplantation. Time point in this sample: recipient sample about 28 days before transplant, after cytoreduction. Produced via immunoSEQ multiplex PCR; TCRdb's table is partial and in-frame only. The sample has nearly 7,000 clones; around 90% are singletons. Sequencing used peripheral blood mononuclear cells, obtained before stem cell transplant. These TCRs come from a young man with acute myeloid leukemia. Some clones in this sample may be carry-over from other donors' samples.

The chain recombines TRBV29-1 with TRBJ2-1, with TRBD1 identical over 8 bases. This CDR3 spans 11 amino acids. V gave up 7 bases and J gave up 6 bases; unmatched junction bases: 2. Per the germline V gene, CDR1 is SQVTM and CDR2 is ANQGSEA. CDR3 region: CSATGANEQFF. In nucleotides, the CDR3 is TGCAGCGCGACAGGGGCCAATGAGCAGTTCTTC.

The chain uses TRBV7-2 and TRBJ2-7, with 7 bases matching TRBD1. Per the germline V gene, CDR1 is SGHTA and CDR2 is FQGNSA. With V trimmed by 5 bases and J by 0 bases, 7 bases remained unmatched. CDR3 size: 15 residues. The CDR3 protein is CASSRRQGPSYEQYF. DNA for the CDR3: TGTGCCAGCAGCCGGCGACAGGGTCCCTCCTACGAGCAGTACTTC.

V and J are TRBV4-1 and TRBJ2-7; TRBD2 aligns across 8 bases. This CDR3 contains 15 residues. V trimming: 1 base; J trimming: 5 bases; junction bases outside the gene matches: 7. The germline V gene has CDR1 MGHRA and CDR2 YSYEKL. The CDR3 nucleotides are TGCGCCAGCAGCCAAGGGGCGGGAGGAGCTAACGAGCAGTACTTC. This encodes CASSQGAGGANEQYF.

The chain recombines TRBV7-9 with TRBJ1-1; D unresolved. Germline CDR1 and CDR2: SEHNR and FQNEAQ (reference sequence). This CDR3 is 11 amino acids long. Deletions cut 1 base from V and 8 bases from J, with 5 bases between. CDR3 protein: CASSLGGEAFF. CDR3 nucleotide sequence: TGTGCCAGCAGCTTAGGTGGGGAAGCTTTCTTT.

The chain carries TRBV5-1 and TRBJ2-1; 10 bases are shared with TRBD2. With V trimmed by 2 bases and J by 8 bases, 7 bases remained unmatched. The CDR3 has 15 amino acids. Germline CDR1 reads SGHRS; CDR2 reads YFSETQ. In nucleotides, the CDR3 is TGCGCCAGCAGCTTCCCACAGCGGGAGGGCGATGAGCAGTTCTTC. It translates to CASSFPQREGDEQFF.

The J gene is TRBJ1-1, the V gene TRBV27; perhaps TRBD1 as D (5 bases). V lost 6 bases and J lost 0, with 11 bases in between. This CDR3 has 14 amino acids. Germline assignment: CDR1 MNHEY and CDR2 SMNVEV (reference sequence). The chain's CDR3 is CASSLGRVNTEAFF. CDR3 coding DNA: TGTGCCAGCAGCTTGGGACGGGTGAACACTGAAGCTTTCTTT.

The chain joins TRBV19 to TRBJ1-1; D gene uncertain. Looked up from germline, CDR1 is LNHDA and CDR2 is SQIVND (reference sequence). V was clipped by 5 bases and J by 5 bases, with 9 bases between them. CDR3 length equals 12 residues. DNA for the CDR3: TGTGCCAGTAGTGCTGGGAGAACTGAAGCTTTCTTT. Translating gives CASSAGRTEAFF.

The rearrangement links TRBV12-5 to TRBJ2-3, with a possible D match to TRBD2 (5 bases). Per the germline V gene, CDR1 is LGHNT and CDR2 is FRNRAP. This CDR3 contains 15 residues. The ends were cut back, 6 bases at V and 1 base at J, with 14 bases in the middle. In DNA form, the CDR3 reads TGTGCTAGTGGCCGTGGACTCCCTGGCACAGATACGCAGTATTTT. Protein product: CASGRGLPGTDTQYF.

The rearrangement joins TRBV5-4 to TRBJ2-7; D uncertain. The length of the CDR3 is 12 residues. V shed 3 bases and J shed 5 bases, with 9 bases lying between them. Germline CDR1 reads SGHNT; CDR2 reads YYREEE (reference sequence). DNA of the CDR3: TGTGCCAGCAGCTCCAGCTTCGACGAGCAGTACTTC. It specifies CASSSSFDEQYF.

V is TRBV2 and J is TRBJ2-2; no clear D gene. CDR3 size: 14 residues. From germline, CDR1 is SNHLY and CDR2 FYNNEI. Trimming left V 1 base short and J 1 base short, with 4 bases between. The CDR3: CASSEVENTGELFF. In DNA, the CDR3 is TGTGCCAGCAGTGAAGTGGAGAACACCGGGGAGCTGTTTTTT. Full variable domain (missing parts from reference TRBV2 and TRBJ2-2): EPEVTQTPSHQVTQMGQEVILRCVPISNHLYFYWYRQILGQKVEFLVSFYNNEISEKSEIFDDQFSVERPDGSNFTLKIRSTKLEDSAMYFCASSEVENTGELFFGEGSRLTVL.

The rearrangement joins TRBV5-1 to TRBJ2-7, with D possibly matching TRBD2 (5 bases). From germline, CDR1 is SGHRS and CDR2 YFSETQ. The germline V and J ends were trimmed by 5 bases and 4 bases, with 13 bases remaining between them. The CDR3 extends over 13 amino acids. In nucleotides, the CDR3 is TGCGCCAGCAGTTCTGGACTGATTTACGAGCAGTACTTC. The encoded protein is CASSSGLIYEQYF.

There are a few counts of this clone. The chain has TRBV11-3 and TRBJ1-6; D is unclear. Germline V gene lookup returns CDR1 SGHNT and CDR2 YENEEA. This CDR3 comprises 12 residues. V was shortened by 1 base and J by 11 bases, with 6 bases between the two germline ends. For the CDR3, the DNA is TGTGCCAGCAGCTTAGGCAGGCCACCCCTCCACTTT. As protein: CASSLGRPPLHF.

The chain carries TRBV11-3 and TRBJ2-5; 8 nucleotides line up with TRBD1. CDR1 and CDR2 from the germline V gene are SGHNT and YENEEA. The CDR3 is 14 amino acids. Germline trimming cut 5 bases from V and 2 bases from J; bases unmatched to any gene: 4. The CDR3 DNA reads TGTGCCAGCAGCGCAGGGGGCTATCAAGAGACCCAGTACTTC. Encoded protein: CASSAGGYQETQYF. Together with reference TRBV11-3 and TRBJ2-5, the CDR3 gives the full variable domain: EAGVVQSPRYKIIEKKQPVAFWCNPISGHNTLYWYLQNLGQGPELLIRYENEEAVDDSQLPKDRFSAERLKGVDSTLKIQPAELGDSAVYLCASSAGGYQETQYFGPGTRLLVL.

This clone has just a few counts. This chain uses TRBV30 with TRBJ2-3, with D possibly matching TRBD2 (6 bases). V shed 8 bases and J shed 5 bases, with 17 bases lying between them. CDR3 length: 13 amino acids. Germline V gene sequence: CDR1 GTSNPN, CDR2 SVGIG (reference sequence). The CDR3 loop reads CAATSRLRDTQYF. The DNA for the CDR3 is TGTGCCGCCACTAGCAGGCTGAGAGATACGCAGTATTTT.

V is TRBV4-1 and J is TRBJ2-2; D may be TRBD2 (5 bases). This CDR3 is built from 20 residues. The ends were cut back, 0 bases at V and 7 bases at J, with 27 bases in the middle. Germline CDR1 MGHRA, CDR2 YSYEKL. The CDR3 here is CASSQDFTRERRASGGELFF. CDR3 DNA sequence: TGCGCCAGCAGCCAAGATTTTACGCGAGAGCGGAGAGCATCTGGCGGGGAGCTGTTTTTT.

Regarding this clone: Its ends do not fully match the called genes, so a read error is possible. The same CDR3 arises from other DNA sequences in this sample as well. The chain combines TRBV7-6 with TRBJ1-6, with 9 bases that match TRBD1. The CDR3 is made up of 17 amino acids. The germline V gene has CDR1 SGHVS and CDR2 FNYEAQ. The CDR3 DNA is TGTGCTAGCAGCTCCTGGGACAGGGTGCCAACTAATTCACCCCTCCACTTT. It translates to CASSSWDRVPTNSPLHF.

The chain recombines TRBV6-6 with TRBJ1-5; 7 bases fit TRBD1. The J segment lost 5 bases and the V segment lost 4 bases, leaving 5 bases of the junction unmatched. Germline CDR1 and CDR2: MNHNY and SVGAGI (reference sequence). The CDR3 is made up of 14 amino acids. The CDR3 bases are TGTGCCAGCAGTTCTACTGACAGGGATCAGCCCCAGCATTTT. It codes for CASSSTDRDQPQHF.

V and J are TRBV7-3 and TRBJ2-1; D is unclear. CDR1 is SGHTA, CDR2 FQGTGA, per germline. The germline V and J ends were trimmed by 2 bases and 4 bases, with 6 bases remaining between them. The CDR3 consists of 13 residues. The CDR3 DNA reads TGTGCCAGCAGCTTAGGACCGTACAATGAGCAGTTCTTC. Protein product: CASSLGPYNEQFF.

The rearrangement uses TRBV28 and TRBJ1-3; a possible D gene is TRBD1 (6 bases). This CDR3 is 14 amino acids long. The germline V and J ends were trimmed by 6 bases and 0 bases, with 9 bases remaining between them. Germline V lookup: CDR1 MDHEN, CDR2 SYDVKM. The CDR3 region is CASSRGHSGNTIYF. Written as DNA, the CDR3 is TGTGCCAGCAGCAGGGGCCACTCTGGAAACACCATATATTTT.

V is TRBV2 and J is TRBJ2-7; maybe TRBD2 (6 bases). Germline V CDR1 and CDR2: SNHLY, FYNNEI. V was cut by 6 bases and J by 6 bases, with 24 bases left in between. The CDR3 sequence is 16 residues long. CDR3 nucleotide sequence: TGTGCCAGCAGCCCCCTAGCTGCGGGGCCTCAACTCGAGCAGTACTTC. Translated, it gives CASSPLAAGPQLEQYF.

The rearrangement uses TRBV19 and TRBJ1-2; 9 nucleotides match TRBD1. The CDR3 is made up of 16 amino acids. Germline trimming cut 3 bases from V and 6 bases from J; bases unmatched to any gene: 11. Germline V gene sequence: CDR1 LNHDA, CDR2 SQIVND (reference sequence). The CDR3 loop reads CASSMDPGQGTNGYTF. The CDR3, as DNA: TGTGCCAGTAGTATGGATCCGGGACAGGGAACAAATGGCTACACCTTC. Complete variable domain (other parts from reference TRBV19 and TRBJ1-2): DGGITQSPKYLFRKEGQNVTLSCEQNLNHDAMYWYRQDPGQGLRLIYYSQIVNDFQKGDIAEGYSVSREKKESFPLTVTSAQKNPTAFYLCASSMDPGQGTNGYTFGSGTRLTVV.

The rearrangement links TRBV6-5 to TRBJ2-2; D not resolved. The CDR3 extends over 14 amino acids. V lost 6 bases to trimming and J lost 6 bases, with 14 bases between them. Germline CDR1 and CDR2: MNHEY and SVGAGI. CDR3 bases: TGTGCCAGCAGGGACGGGCCAGTCCCCGGGGAGCTGTTTTTT. Protein: CASRDGPVPGELFF.

This clone was counted a few times. The chain joins TRBV7-2 to TRBJ1-2; a weak D match, TRBD1 (5 bases). This CDR3 has 13 residues. V was shortened by 5 bases and J by 5 bases, with 12 bases between the two germline ends. Germline lookup yields CDR1 SGHTA and CDR2 FQGNSA. The CDR3 bases are TGTGCCAGCAGCGCCGGGACGGGGTATGGCTACACCTTC. Its protein is CASSAGTGYGYTF.

The chain recombines TRBV13 with TRBJ2-1, with 8 bases fitting TRBD1. V was clipped by 6 bases and J by 6 bases; unmatched bases: 10. CDR3 length equals 15 residues. Germline loops: CDR1 PRHDT, CDR2 FYEKMQ (reference sequence). The CDR3 nucleotides read TGTGCCAGCAGAATTGAGACAGGGACAGGCAATGAGCAGTTCTTC. Its translation: CASRIETGTGNEQFF.

The chain carries TRBV7-6 and TRBJ2-7, with D uncertain. V lost 0 bases to trimming and J lost 1 base, with 7 bases between them. The CDR3 is 14 residues long. Per germline, CDR1 SGHVS and CDR2 FNYEAQ. The CDR3 is CASSLAAVSYEQYF. The CDR3, as DNA: TGTGCCAGCAGCTTAGCTGCGGTTTCCTACGAGCAGTACTTC.

This clone came up a few times. The chain couples TRBV5-5 to TRBJ2-2; D assignment may be TRBD1 or TRBD2 (5 bases each). V lost 7 bases and J 4 bases, leaving 17 bases between the germline ends. Germline loops: CDR1 SGHKS, CDR2 YYEKEE (reference sequence). The CDR3 length is 15 residues. Here the CDR3 reads CASGHGGQGTGELFF. The CDR3 DNA sequence: TGTGCCAGCGGACATGGAGGTCAGGGCACCGGGGAGCTGTTTTTT.